Listed below are T cell receptor beta chains from one sample, sequenced in a study of T cell responses to AZD1222 COVID-19 vaccine. Profiling relied on immunoSEQ multiplex PCR, and the TCRdb table lists in-frame clones only, not all of them. This repertoire shows about 180,000 clones, 85% to 95% found once; its top ten account for about 1.9%. Sequencing was performed on peripheral blood, taken 28 days after the second AZD1222 dose. These receptors all stem from an adult who received the AZD1222 COVID-19 vaccine. CDR3s include the opening cysteine and the closing phenylalanine or tryptophan. Each record gives: clone size, V gene, D gene, J gene, CDR3 protein, CDR3 DNA. A D gene is named only where the DNA matches it firmly. Clone size is not always given. Where it is, it says once, few, many or a class for expanded clones.

clone size: .
V gene: TRBV19
D gene: TRBD2
J gene: TRBJ2-3
CDR3 protein: CASSIGASAGGTDTQYF
CDR3 DNA: TGTGCCAGTAGTATAGGTGCTTCAGCGGGGGGCACAGATACGCAGTATTTT

clone size: .
V gene: TRBV7-9
D gene: .
J gene: TRBJ1-5
CDR3 protein: CASSLGSDSNQPQHF
CDR3 DNA: TGTGCCAGCAGCTTAGGGTCAGATAGCAATCAGCCCCAGCATTTT

clone size: .
V gene: TRBV18
D gene: .
J gene: TRBJ2-3
CDR3 protein: CASSPSASWYTDTQYF
CDR3 DNA: TGTGCCAGCTCACCGTCGGCTAGCTGGTACACAGATACGCAGTATTTT

clone size: .
V gene: TRBV10-3
D gene: TRBD1
J gene: TRBJ2-7
CDR3 protein: CAIRQGVVGDYEQYF
CDR3 DNA: TGTGCCATCAGGCAGGGGGTAGTCGGGGACTACGAGCAGTACTTC

clone size: .
V gene: TRBV19
D gene: .
J gene: TRBJ1-2
CDR3 protein: CASSVSGSYYGYTF
CDR3 DNA: TGTGCCAGTAGTGTGAGTGGATCCTACTATGGCTACACCTTC

clone size: .
V gene: TRBV5-1
D gene: TRBD1
J gene: TRBJ1-6
CDR3 protein: CASSLDRASDSPLHF
CDR3 DNA: TGCGCCAGCAGCTTAGACAGGGCTAGTGACTCACCCCTCCACTTT

clone size: .
V gene: TRBV3-1/TRBV3-2
D gene: .
J gene: TRBJ1-1
CDR3 protein: CASSQDGRSGTEAFF
CDR3 DNA: TGTGCCAGCAGCCAAGACGGGAGGTCGGGCACTGAAGCTTTCTTT

clone size: .
V gene: TRBV7-6
D gene: .
J gene: TRBJ2-7
CDR3 protein: CASSSRLVADEQYF
CDR3 DNA: TGTGCCAGCAGCTCCAGACTAGTGGCGGACGAGCAGTACTTC

clone size: .
V gene: TRBV7-9
D gene: .
J gene: TRBJ2-3
CDR3 protein: CASSRGANTDTQYF
CDR3 DNA: TGTGCCAGCAGCCGTGGGGCCAACACAGATACGCAGTATTTT

clone size: .
V gene: TRBV4-3
D gene: TRBD1
J gene: TRBJ2-7
CDR3 protein: CASSQGWDSRYEQYF
CDR3 DNA: TGCGCCAGCAGCCAAGGGTGGGACAGTCGCTACGAGCAGTACTTC

clone size: .
V gene: TRBV6-6
D gene: .
J gene: TRBJ1-5
CDR3 protein: CASTQGLNQPQHF
CDR3 DNA: TGTGCCAGCACGCAGGGCTTAAATCAGCCCCAGCATTTT

clone size: .
V gene: TRBV7-8
D gene: TRBD1
J gene: TRBJ1-1
CDR3 protein: CASSFGTGMNTEAFF
CDR3 DNA: TGTGCCAGCAGCTTTGGGACAGGGATGAACACTGAAGCTTTCTTT

clone size: .
V gene: TRBV4-1
D gene: .
J gene: TRBJ1-5
CDR3 protein: CASSERAVGPYSNQPQHF
CDR3 DNA: TGCGCCAGCAGCGAACGGGCCGTCGGGCCTTATAGCAATCAGCCCCAGCATTTT

clone size: .
V gene: TRBV28
D gene: .
J gene: TRBJ1-1
CDR3 protein: CASSFGPHTEAFF
CDR3 DNA: TGTGCCAGCAGTTTCGGCCCTCACACTGAAGCTTTCTTT

clone size: .
V gene: TRBV6-2/TRBV6-3
D gene: TRBD1
J gene: TRBJ1-5
CDR3 protein: CASSYSWDRAVGQPQHF
CDR3 DNA: TGTGCCAGCAGTTACTCGTGGGACAGGGCGGTGGGTCAGCCCCAGCATTTT

clone size: few
V gene: TRBV15
D gene: .
J gene: TRBJ2-1
CDR3 protein: CATSPPLGLASSYNEQFF
CDR3 DNA: TGTGCCACCAGCCCCCCCTTAGGGCTAGCGAGCTCCTACAATGAGCAGTTCTTC

clone size: .
V gene: TRBV5-1
D gene: .
J gene: TRBJ1-2
CDR3 protein: CASSLDGHYGYTF
CDR3 DNA: TGCGCCAGCAGCCTCGACGGCCACTATGGCTACACCTTC

clone size: .
V gene: TRBV19
D gene: TRBD1
J gene: TRBJ2-4
CDR3 protein: CASNTGTGLIAKNIQYF
CDR3 DNA: TGTGCCAGTAACACAGGGACAGGGCTTATAGCCAAAAACATTCAGTACTTC

clone size: .
V gene: TRBV19
D gene: .
J gene: TRBJ1-1
CDR3 protein: CASSIGLSGTEAFF
CDR3 DNA: TGTGCCAGTAGTATCGGACTATCGGGCACTGAAGCTTTCTTT

clone size: .
V gene: TRBV2
D gene: .
J gene: TRBJ2-7
CDR3 protein: CASSELGEPQYEQYF
CDR3 DNA: TGTGCCAGCAGTGAATTGGGGGAGCCCCAGTACGAGCAGTACTTC

clone size: .
V gene: TRBV5-8
D gene: .
J gene: TRBJ2-7
CDR3 protein: CASSLGGYEQYF
CDR3 DNA: TGTGCCAGCAGCTTGGGCGGGTACGAGCAGTACTTC

clone size: .
V gene: TRBV7-2
D gene: .
J gene: TRBJ2-5
CDR3 protein: CASSSEAELKTQYF
CDR3 DNA: TGTGCCAGCAGCTCAGAGGCGGAGTTGAAGACCCAGTACTTC